A selection of T cell receptor beta chains follows, all from one sample in a study of blood T cell repertoires in COVID-19. Method: immunoSEQ multiplex PCR; TCRdb's copy keeps in-frame clones and lacks some. The sample records roughly 200,000 clones, around 90% being singletons. Material for sequencing was peripheral blood. Receptor source: a man in his forties or fifties with acute or convalescent COVID-19. Each CDR3 is given without its conserved first and last residue. The D gene is left open where the match is weak.

V gene,J gene,D gene,CDR3 protein
TRBV5-1,TRBJ2-3,.,ASRYDRRPATDTQY
TRBV27,TRBJ1-5,.,ASSFGSDQPQH
TRBV10-3,TRBJ2-2,.,AISEVGSAPGELF
TRBV30,TRBJ2-2,TRBD1,AWSVHRGPTGELF
TRBV2,TRBJ2-2,TRBD2,ASSERLAGGGGELF
TRBV7-9,TRBJ1-3,TRBD1,ASSLWTGSGNTIY
TRBV7-3,TRBJ2-6,.,ASSPQNFQGSGANVLT
TRBV29-1,TRBJ2-7,.,SVFTGNYEQY
TRBV7-3,TRBJ2-3,.,ASSFGGIGTDTQY
TRBV6-2/TRBV6-3,TRBJ1-4,.,ASSRDTRAGTNEKLF
TRBV28,TRBJ2-6,TRBD1,ASSLGWGRGPGANVLT
TRBV27,TRBJ2-3,TRBD1,ASSLRGPDTQY
TRBV12-2,TRBJ1-2,.,ASRSRDYRNYGYT
TRBV27,TRBJ1-2,TRBD1,ASSGEQGLSGYT
TRBV4-1,TRBJ2-3,.,ASSQEAGAGTDTQY
TRBV29-1,TRBJ2-6,.,SVDISGSGANVLT
TRBV18,TRBJ2-7,.,ASSPHSDEQY
TRBV5-6,TRBJ1-5,TRBD1,ASSVTGGPGRNQPQH
TRBV6-5,TRBJ2-7,.,ASSPRTVGYEQY
TRBV19,TRBJ2-1,TRBD2,ASSWSSGDNEQF
TRBV13,TRBJ1-1,.,ASSLTVNTEAF
TRBV13,TRBJ2-1,TRBD2,ASRRRLAGGLPYNEQF
TRBV4-1,TRBJ2-1,TRBD1,ASSLATGLEQF
TRBV7-9,TRBJ2-7,.,ASSARTAPLREQY
TRBV6-1,TRBJ2-3,.,ASSDQQGIRSDTQY
TRBV25-1,TRBJ1-6,TRBD1,ASRTGPNSPLH
TRBV28,TRBJ1-1,TRBD1,ASSPRTGKGNTEAF
TRBV19,TRBJ1-4,TRBD1,ASSATGGAGEKLF
TRBV5-4,TRBJ1-4,TRBD1,ASSSTGGSEKLF
TRBV7-6,TRBJ2-7,.,ASSPTGFYEQY
TRBV28,TRBJ1-1,.,ASSSPSNTEAF
TRBV9,TRBJ2-7,.,ASSVVGGREQY
TRBV11-2,TRBJ2-2,TRBD2,ASSLDPSGLAGGPKGELF
TRBV11-3,TRBJ2-1,.,ASSPTAGLSYNEQF
TRBV28,TRBJ1-2,.,ASSLSQGRGYT
TRBV6-5,TRBJ2-5,TRBD2,ASHDPGGPQETQY
TRBV18,TRBJ1-5,.,ASSPREGPQH
TRBV2,TRBJ2-5,.,ASSEDNGDQETQY
TRBV3-1/TRBV3-2,TRBJ1-2,TRBD1,ASSPGTGNYGYT